This entry concerns a single T cell receptor beta chain. In its sample, this clonotype was seen a few times. No cognate antigen has been identified for it. No per-base quality is available; no much larger clone lies one base away. These data come from a study of regulatory T cells in long-lasting Graves disease (dated by TCRdb to the early 2020s). Concerning the study at large: To count as having persistent Graves' disease, a patient had to have received antithyroid drug treatment for over 5 years with TSH receptor autoantibodies remaining persistently positive. This study used TCR sequencing and RNA sequencing of peripheral blood to compare persistent Graves' disease patients against newly diagnosed Graves' disease patients. The study was registered as a clinical trial and conducted in China. TCR sequencing covered 13 persistent and some 20 newly diagnosed Graves' disease patients, some 33 samples in total. Antithyroid drugs had been taken for ten to twelve years on average by persistent Graves' disease patients in the clinical cohort.

Read against the paper, the sample's time point label means: persistent/refractory GD, antithyroid drugs over 5 years with positive TRAb. RNA was extracted from PBMCs in TRIzol for both TCR sequencing and RNA sequencing. The diagnosis of Graves' disease followed American Thyroid Association guidelines. Patients were recruited from an endocrinology department in Xi'an, China. Each patient gave roughly 10 milliliters of peripheral blood, collected in an EDTA anticoagulant tube. PBMCs were isolated by Ficoll Paque Plus density gradient separation without further T cell sorting. RNA quality was checked with an Agilent 2100 Bioanalyzer and agarose gel, and concentration with a NanoDrop 2000. Library creation used multiplex PCR. Sequenced using an Illumina HiSeq 4000. iRepertoire HTBI primers and Arm-PCR amplification of CDR3 regions were used to construct TCR beta libraries. Gel purification was performed on PCR products prior to sequencing. The authors processed their data as follows. Across samples, approximately 68 TRBV and around 15 TRBJ segments were identified and used for gene usage analysis of CDR3 amino acid clonotypes. COPE and FqMerger were used to merge the filtered high-quality paired reads into contigs. BLAST was used to align contigs to the IMGT TRBV, TRBD and TRBJ reference genes, and CDR3 was defined following IMGT. Any clonotype with a frequency above 0.1% was counted as a highly expanded clone. Shannon entropy served as the measure of repertoire diversity, while the Gini coefficient captured V-J evenness. Public clonotypes were defined as clonotypes shared by more than one individual. TCRdb trimmed public reads at Q25 via fastp, called clones via MiXCR and kept in-frame beta chains. Rows are unified per CDR3 protein, each entry keeping the most common DNA and genes. The V and J calls follow TCRdb's processing rather than the paper's. The sample yields about 420,000 distinct CDR3 sequences; around a quarter were counted once. Clones ranked in the top ten supply over 25% of the sample.

Clipping removes 5 bases from V and 10 bases from J, with 14 as the unmatched junction base count. Spanning cysteine to phenylalanine, the CDR3 consists of 15 amino acids. Of the read, only the CDR3 DNA is kept; its 45 bases are in frame from base 1. Per the germline V gene, SGHRS is the CDR1 and YFSETQ is the CDR2. What the work shows at the level of the full study, not this receptor alone: As a limitation, the authors acknowledged that the small sample size may reduce accuracy. Sequencing and analysis were limited to the TCR beta chain. Preferential use of TRBV28, TRBJ1-2 and TRBJ2-5 was observed in persistent disease, whereas TRBV20-1 and TRBJ2-1 were favored in newly diagnosed disease. A larger number of public clonotypes was shared among persistent patients (around 2,700) than among newly diagnosed patients (around 880). Only peripheral blood was studied, because thyroid tissue, the primary lesion, was inaccessible. Compared with newly diagnosed patients, patients with persistent Graves' disease had lower TCR Shannon entropy and fewer highly expanded clones, which suggests clonal expansion.

The V and J segments used are TRBV5-1 and TRBJ1-1; TRBD1 lines up with 10 middle nucleotides. This receptor was taken from a female donor with Graves disease. The sample in question was peripheral blood mononuclear cells (PBMCs), obtained when the disease was refractory, from a patient treated with antithyroid drugs. The CDR3 region has the sequence CASSDLTGGFPGAFF. The sequenced DNA: TGCGCCAGCAGTGATTTGACAGGGGGCTTTCCTGGAGCTTTCTTT.